This T cell receptor (beta chain) was sequenced in a study of blood T cell repertoires in COVID-19. Study-wide background: Sources were T cells, B-cell-depleted T cells, or PBMCs; the material itself was cDNA or gDNA.

This CDR3 contains 15 residues. With 3 bases clipped from V and 7 bases from J, the junction kept 8 bases outside the gene matches. Germline V CDR1 and CDR2: SGDLS, YYNGEE. Using immunoSEQ multiplex PCR, the repertoire was profiled, and TCRdb retains in-frame clones only, with some absent. The table has roughly 330,000 clones, 87% seen once. Followed over time, Seattle patients had been enrolled while infection was active. The source of this sequence is a man aged 25-45 years with COVID-19, enrolled during active disease. The rearrangement links TRBV9 to TRBJ1-2; 11 bases line up with TRBD1. The sample consisted of peripheral blood. CDR3 loop: CASSGWDRGKVGYTF. The CDR3 DNA reads as TGTGCCAGCAGCGGTTGGGACAGGGGGAAGGTTGGCTACACCTTC.